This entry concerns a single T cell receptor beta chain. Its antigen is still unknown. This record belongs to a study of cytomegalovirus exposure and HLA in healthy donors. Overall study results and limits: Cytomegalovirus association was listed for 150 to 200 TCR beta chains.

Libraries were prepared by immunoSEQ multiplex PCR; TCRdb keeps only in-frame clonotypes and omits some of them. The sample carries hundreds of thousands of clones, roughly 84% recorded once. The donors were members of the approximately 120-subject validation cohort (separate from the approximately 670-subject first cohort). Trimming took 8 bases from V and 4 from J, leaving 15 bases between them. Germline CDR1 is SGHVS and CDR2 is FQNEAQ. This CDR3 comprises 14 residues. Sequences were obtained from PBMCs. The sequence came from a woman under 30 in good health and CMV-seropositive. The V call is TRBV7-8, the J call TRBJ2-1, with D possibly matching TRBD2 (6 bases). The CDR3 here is CASRERAGYNEQFF. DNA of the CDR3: TGTGCCAGCCGGGAGCGGGCGGGTTACAATGAGCAGTTCTTC.